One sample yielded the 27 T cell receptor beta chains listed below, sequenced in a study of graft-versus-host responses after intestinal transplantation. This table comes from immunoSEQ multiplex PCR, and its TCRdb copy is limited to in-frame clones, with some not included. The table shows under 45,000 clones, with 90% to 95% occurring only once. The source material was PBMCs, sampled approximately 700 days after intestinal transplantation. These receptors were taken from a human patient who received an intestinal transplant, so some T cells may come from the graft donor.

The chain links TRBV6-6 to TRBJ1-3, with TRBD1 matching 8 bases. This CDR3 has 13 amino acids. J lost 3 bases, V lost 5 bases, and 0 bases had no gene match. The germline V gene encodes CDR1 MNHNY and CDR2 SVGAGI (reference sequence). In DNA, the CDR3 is TGTGCCAGCAGTGGACAGGGTGGAAACACCATATATTTT. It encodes CASSGQGGNTIYF.

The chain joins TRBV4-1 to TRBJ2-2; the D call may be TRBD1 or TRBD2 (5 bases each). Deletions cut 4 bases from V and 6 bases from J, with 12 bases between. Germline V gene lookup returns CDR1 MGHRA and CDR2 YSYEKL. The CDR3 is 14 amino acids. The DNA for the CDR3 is TGCGCCAGCAGCCGCCCGGGGCAATCCGGGGAGCTGTTTTTT. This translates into CASSRPGQSGELFF.

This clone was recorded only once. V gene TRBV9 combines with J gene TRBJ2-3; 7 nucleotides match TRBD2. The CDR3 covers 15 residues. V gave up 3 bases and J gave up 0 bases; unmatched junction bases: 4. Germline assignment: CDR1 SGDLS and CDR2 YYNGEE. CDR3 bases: TGTGCCAGCAGCGGGGGGGGTGCTAGCACAGATACGCAGTATTTT. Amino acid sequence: CASSGGGASTDTQYF.

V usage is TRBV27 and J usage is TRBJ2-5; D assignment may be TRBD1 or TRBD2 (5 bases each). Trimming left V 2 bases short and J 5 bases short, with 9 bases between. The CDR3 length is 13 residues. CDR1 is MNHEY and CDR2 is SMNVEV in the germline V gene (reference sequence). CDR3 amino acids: CASSLVGEETQYF. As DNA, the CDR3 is TGTGCCAGCAGTTTAGTAGGGGAGGAGACCCAGTACTTC.

DNA for the CDR3: TGCGCCAGCAGTCAATCAAAAGGAAATCGACAGAGACTTTTCTTAGGGGGGGGCTACACCTTC. This codes for CASSQSKGNRQRLFLGGGYTF. J is TRBJ1-2 and V is TRBV23-1; tentative D call: TRBD1 (6 bases). TRBV23-1 is given ORF status, its function remaining uncertain. V was pared by 0 bases and J by 8 bases, with 34 bases between. The CDR3 covers 21 residues.

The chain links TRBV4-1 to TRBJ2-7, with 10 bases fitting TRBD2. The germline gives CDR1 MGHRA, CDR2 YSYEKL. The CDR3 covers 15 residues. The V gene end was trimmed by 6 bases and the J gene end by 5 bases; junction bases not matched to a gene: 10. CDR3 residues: CASRITSGVTHEQYF. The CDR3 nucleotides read TGCGCCAGCAGGATAACTAGCGGGGTTACTCACGAGCAGTACTTC.

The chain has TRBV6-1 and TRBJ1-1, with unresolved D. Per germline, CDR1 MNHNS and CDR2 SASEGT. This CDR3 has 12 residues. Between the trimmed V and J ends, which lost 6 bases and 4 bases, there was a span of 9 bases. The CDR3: CASRRWSTEAFF. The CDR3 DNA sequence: TGTGCCAGCAGGCGGTGGAGCACTGAAGCTTTCTTT.

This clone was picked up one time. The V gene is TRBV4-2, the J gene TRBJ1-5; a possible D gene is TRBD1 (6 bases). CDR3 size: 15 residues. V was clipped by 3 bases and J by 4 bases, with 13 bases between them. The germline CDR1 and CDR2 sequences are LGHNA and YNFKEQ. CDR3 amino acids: CASSHDRQANQPQHF. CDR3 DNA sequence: TGTGCCAGCAGCCATGACCGACAGGCAAATCAGCCCCAGCATTTT.

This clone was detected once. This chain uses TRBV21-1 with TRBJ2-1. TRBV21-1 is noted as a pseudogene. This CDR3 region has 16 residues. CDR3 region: CASSKGPSRRWDEQFF. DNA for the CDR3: TGTGCCAGCAGCAAAGGCCCGAGCAGACGGTGGGATGAGCAGTTCTTC.

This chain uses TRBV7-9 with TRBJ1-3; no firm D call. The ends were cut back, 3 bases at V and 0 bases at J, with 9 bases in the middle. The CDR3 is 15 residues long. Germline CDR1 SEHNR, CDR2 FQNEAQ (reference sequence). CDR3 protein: CASSFLADSGNTIYF. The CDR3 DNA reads TGTGCCAGCAGCTTCTTGGCCGACTCTGGAAACACCATATATTTT.

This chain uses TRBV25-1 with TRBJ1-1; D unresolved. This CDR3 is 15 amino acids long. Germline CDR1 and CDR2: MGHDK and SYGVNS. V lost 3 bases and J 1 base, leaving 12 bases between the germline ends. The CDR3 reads CASSEWRRRNTEAFF. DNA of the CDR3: TGTGCCAGCAGTGAGTGGAGACGTAGGAACACTGAAGCTTTCTTT.

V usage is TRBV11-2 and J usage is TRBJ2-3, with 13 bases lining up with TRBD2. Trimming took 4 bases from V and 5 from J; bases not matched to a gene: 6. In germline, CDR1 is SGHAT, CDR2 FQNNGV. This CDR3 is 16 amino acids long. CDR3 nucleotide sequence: TGTGCCAGCAGCTCACCGGGACTAGCGGGACAAGATACGCAGTATTTT. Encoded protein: CASSSPGLAGQDTQYF.

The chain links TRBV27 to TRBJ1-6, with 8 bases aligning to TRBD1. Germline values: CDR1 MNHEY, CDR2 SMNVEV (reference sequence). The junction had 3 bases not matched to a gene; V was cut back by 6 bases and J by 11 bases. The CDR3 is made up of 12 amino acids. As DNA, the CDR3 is TGTGCCAGCAGGACAGGGGTGGCACCCCTCCACTTT. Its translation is CASRTGVAPLHF.

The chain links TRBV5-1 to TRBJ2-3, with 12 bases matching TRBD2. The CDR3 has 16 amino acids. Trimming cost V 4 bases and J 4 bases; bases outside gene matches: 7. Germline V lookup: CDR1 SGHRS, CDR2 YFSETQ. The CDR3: CASSTRTSGIADTQYF. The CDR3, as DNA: TGCGCCAGCAGCACCCGGACTAGCGGGATAGCAGATACGCAGTATTTT.

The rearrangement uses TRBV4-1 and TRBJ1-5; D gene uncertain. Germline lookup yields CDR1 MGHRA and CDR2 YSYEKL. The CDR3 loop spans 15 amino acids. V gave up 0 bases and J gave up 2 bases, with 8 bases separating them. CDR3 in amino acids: CASSQERIGNQPQHF. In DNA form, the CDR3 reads TGCGCCAGCAGCCAAGAGCGTATAGGCAATCAGCCCCAGCATTTT.

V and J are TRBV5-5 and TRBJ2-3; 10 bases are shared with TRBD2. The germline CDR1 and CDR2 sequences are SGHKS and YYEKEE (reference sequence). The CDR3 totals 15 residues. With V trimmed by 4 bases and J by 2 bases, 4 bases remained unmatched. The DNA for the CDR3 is TGTGCCAGCAGCACTGGGACTAGCGACACAGATACGCAGTATTTT. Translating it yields CASSTGTSDTDTQYF.

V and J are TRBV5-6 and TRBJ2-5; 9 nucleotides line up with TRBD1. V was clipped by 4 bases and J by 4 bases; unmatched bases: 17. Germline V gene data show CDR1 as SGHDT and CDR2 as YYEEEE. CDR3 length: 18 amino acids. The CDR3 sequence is CASSRRGGQGIWGETQYF. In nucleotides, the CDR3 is TGTGCCAGCAGCCGTCGCGGCGGACAGGGGATTTGGGGAGAGACCCAGTACTTC.

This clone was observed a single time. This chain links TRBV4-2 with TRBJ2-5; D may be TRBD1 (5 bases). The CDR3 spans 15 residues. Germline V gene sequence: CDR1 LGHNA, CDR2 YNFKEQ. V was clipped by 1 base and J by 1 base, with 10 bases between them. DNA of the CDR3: TGTGCCAGCAGCCAAGCGTTGACAGCCCAAGAGACCCAGTACTTC. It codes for CASSQALTAQETQYF.

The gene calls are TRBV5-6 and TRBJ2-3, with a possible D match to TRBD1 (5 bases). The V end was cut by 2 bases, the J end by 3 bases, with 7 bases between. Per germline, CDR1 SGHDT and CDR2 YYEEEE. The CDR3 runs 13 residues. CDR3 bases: TGTGCCAGCAGCTTAGACAGAACAGATACGCAGTATTTT. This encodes CASSLDRTDTQYF. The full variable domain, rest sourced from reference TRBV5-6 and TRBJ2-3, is DAGVTQSPTHLIKTRGQQVTLRCSPKSGHDTVSWYQQALGQGPQFIFQYYEEEERQRGNFPDRFSGHQFPNYSSELNVNALLLGDSALYLCASSLDRTDTQYFGPGTRLTVL.

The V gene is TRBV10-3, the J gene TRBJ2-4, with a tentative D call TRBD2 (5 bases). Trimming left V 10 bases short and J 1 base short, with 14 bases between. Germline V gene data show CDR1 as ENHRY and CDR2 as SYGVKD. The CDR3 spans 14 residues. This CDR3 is CATGPTGAKNIQYF. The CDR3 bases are TGTGCCACCGGGCCGACGGGGGCCAAAAACATTCAGTACTTC.

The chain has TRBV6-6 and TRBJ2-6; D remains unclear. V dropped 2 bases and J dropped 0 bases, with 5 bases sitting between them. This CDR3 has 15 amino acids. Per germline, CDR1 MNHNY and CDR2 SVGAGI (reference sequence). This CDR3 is CASSYPLSGANVLTF. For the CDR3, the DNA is TGTGCCAGCAGTTACCCGCTCTCTGGGGCCAACGTCCTGACTTTC.

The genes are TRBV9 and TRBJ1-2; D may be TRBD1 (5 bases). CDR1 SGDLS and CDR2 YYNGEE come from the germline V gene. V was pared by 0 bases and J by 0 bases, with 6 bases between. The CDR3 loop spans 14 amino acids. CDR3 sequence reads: CASSVDRSNYGYTF. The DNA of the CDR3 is TGTGCCAGCAGCGTAGACAGGTCTAACTATGGCTACACCTTC.

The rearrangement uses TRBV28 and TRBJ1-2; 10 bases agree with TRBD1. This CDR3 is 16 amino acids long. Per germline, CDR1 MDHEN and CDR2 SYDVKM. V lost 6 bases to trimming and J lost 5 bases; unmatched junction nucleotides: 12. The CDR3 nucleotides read TGTGCCAGCAGCCTCCTGTTGGGGACAGGGGCTTATGGCTACACCTTC. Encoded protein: CASSLLLGTGAYGYTF.

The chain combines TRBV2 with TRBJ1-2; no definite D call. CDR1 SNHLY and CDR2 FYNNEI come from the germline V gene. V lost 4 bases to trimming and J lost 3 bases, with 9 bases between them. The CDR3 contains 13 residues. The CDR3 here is CASSAAEYYGYTF. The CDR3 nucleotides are TGTGCCAGCAGTGCCGCAGAGTACTATGGCTACACCTTC.

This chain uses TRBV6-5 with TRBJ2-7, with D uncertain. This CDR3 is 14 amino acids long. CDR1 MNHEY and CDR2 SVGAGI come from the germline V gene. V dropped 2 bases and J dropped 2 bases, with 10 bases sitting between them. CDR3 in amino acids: CASSYTEPTYEQYF. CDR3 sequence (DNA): TGTGCCAGCAGTTACACCGAGCCCACCTACGAGCAGTACTTC.

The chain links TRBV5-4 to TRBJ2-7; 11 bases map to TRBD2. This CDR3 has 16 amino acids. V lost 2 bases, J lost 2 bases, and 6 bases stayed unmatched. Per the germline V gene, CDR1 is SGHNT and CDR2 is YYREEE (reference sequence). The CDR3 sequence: CASSLPGLAVPYEQYF. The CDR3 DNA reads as TGTGCCAGCAGCTTACCGGGACTAGCGGTACCCTACGAGCAGTACTTC.

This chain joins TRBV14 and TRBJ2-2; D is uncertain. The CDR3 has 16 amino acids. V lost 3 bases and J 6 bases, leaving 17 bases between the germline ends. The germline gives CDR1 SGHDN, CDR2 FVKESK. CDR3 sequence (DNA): TGTGCCAGCAGCCAGGCTGGGGAAGTTTGGGCCGGGGAGCTGTTTTTT. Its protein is CASSQAGEVWAGELFF. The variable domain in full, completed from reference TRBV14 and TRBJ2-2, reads EAGVTQFPSHSVIEKGQTVTLRCDPISGHDNLYWYRRVMGKEIKFLLHFVKESKQDESGMPNNRFLAERTGGTYSTLKVQPAELEDSGVYFCASSQAGEVWAGELFFGEGSRLTVL.